The present T cell receptor (beta chain) was sequenced within a study of CD8 T cells in Susac syndrome (dated by TCRdb to about 2019). Describing the broader study: Repertoire sequencing was used to test whether CD8+ T cell activation and differentiation in Susac syndrome was antigen driven. Here is what the overall study found, with its caveats: The number of individuals in the TCR sequencing and HLA analysis was recognized as being relatively small.

Peripheral blood CD8+ and CD4+ T cells from healthy donors, Susac syndrome patients and multiple sclerosis patients were profiled using high-throughput TCR beta sequencing. Multiple sclerosis controls were treatment-naive patients with stable or active relapsing-remitting disease fulfilling revised McDonald criteria. Bulk CD8+ and CD4+ T cells were purified by magnetic negative isolation, whereas CD8+ TEMRA cells were enriched by FACS. Blood was drawn into EDTA tubes, processed within 24 hours, and PBMCs were isolated by density gradient centrifugation. PBMCs intended for TCR sequencing were cryopreserved in liquid nitrogen and thawed later in a water bath at 37 degrees C. Purity of sorted or isolated CD4+, CD8+ and CD8+ TEMRA cells was at least 90%. Turning to this clonotype: What antigen it recognizes has not been identified. Base qualities are not recorded, but no much larger clone differs from it by a single base.

V is cut by 3 bases and J by 3 bases, and the space between the germline ends is 7 bases. The germline V gene gives CDR1 as SGDLS and CDR2 as YYNGEE. The CDR3, cysteine through phenylalanine, is 12 amino acids long. The entry retains the CDR3 DNA only, 36 bases that are in frame from base 1. RNA was extracted using the RNeasy kit, and about 0.45 to 1 microgram was reverse transcribed with random hexamers. The immunoSEQ multiplex PCR assay, which covers 54 Vbeta and 13 Jbeta segments, was used to amplify TCR beta CDR3 regions. To correct PCR amplification bias, a synthetic template baseline was used for both primer optimization and computational correction. The study's processing was this. Reads were annotated to V, D and J genes per IMGT and analyzed with immunoSEQ Analyzer, keeping only productive sequences. Clonality was calculated as one minus the Shannon entropy normalized by log2 of the number of productive unique sequences. Public and private clones were assessed among the 100 most prevalent clones of each patient and control. Susac-specific clones were defined as absent from healthy and MS cohorts, 1052 published viral clones and other ImmuneACCESS disease sequences. Clones were called with MiXCR by TCRdb after fastp trimmed the public reads at Q25, and only in-frame beta chains were retained. Here each entry gathers all rows of one CDR3 protein and keeps the most common genes and DNA. The V and J calls follow TCRdb's processing rather than the paper's. Present in this sample are under 250,000 distinct CDR3 sequences, about 93% of which were seen just once. The ten largest clones represent roughly 0.07% of the sample.

The receptor chain draws on TRBV9 and TRBJ2-7; a weak D assignment points to TRBD2 (5 bases agree). The sequenced sample consisted of CD4+ T cells from PBMCs. This clonotype was sampled from a human donor with multiple sclerosis. The CDR3 region: CASSAGDYEQYF. The nucleotide sequence is TGTGCCAGCAGCGCCGGGGACTACGAGCAGTACTTC.